Each of the 4 T cell receptor beta chains below was sequenced from the same sample in a study of blood T cells in healthy people across ages. For the second PCR, which ran for roughly 7 to 11 cycles, a sample-barcoded 5' primer and a J-beta primer mix were used. TCRdb re-analysed the 5' RACE reads in MiXCR, keeping a single row per CDR3 protein. The table shows around 820,000 distinct CDR3 sequences, with 25% occurring only once. The same data also contributed to another study, on T cells of mothers and their children.

The source material was blood. The receptors shown here come from a boy aged 5-17 years in good health.

V is TRBV4-2 and J is TRBJ2-7, with 7 bases fitting TRBD1. Germline V gives CDR1 LGHNA, CDR2 YNFKEQ. After removal of 2 bases from V and 3 bases from J, the junction contained 10 bases not matched to a gene. This CDR3 spans 16 amino acids. The CDR3 nucleotides are TGTGCCAGCAGCCAACGCCCCTGGGACAGAGTCTACGAGCAGTACTTC. It codes for CASSQRPWDRVYEQYF.

V usage is TRBV7-2 and J usage is TRBJ2-1; 7 nucleotides line up with TRBD2. Per the germline V gene, CDR1 is SGHTA and CDR2 is FQGNSA. The CDR3 consists of 16 residues. J lost 0 bases, V lost 2 bases, and 4 bases had no gene match. The CDR3 nucleotides are TGTGCCAGCAGCTTAACTGGCGGGAGCTCCTACAATGAGCAGTTCTTC. This encodes CASSLTGGSSYNEQFF.

The chain carries TRBV19 and TRBJ1-2, with no clear D. CDR1 is LNHDA and CDR2 is SQIVND in the germline V gene (reference sequence). Trimming pared 7 bases from V and 2 bases from J, leaving 11 bases between. The CDR3 sequence is 13 residues long. The CDR3 DNA follows: TGTGCCAGTACTGTGCGGGCGAACTATGGCTACACCTTC. It is translated as CASTVRANYGYTF.

Comments on this clonotype: The conserved final phenylalanine or tryptophan is absent from the CDR3, which likely points to a read error. This rearrangement joins TRBV29-1 to TRBJ2-1; unclear D gene. Trimming stripped 4 bases from V and 5 bases from J, with 3 bases between. The germline gives CDR1 SQVTM, CDR2 ANQGSEA. This CDR3 spans 10 amino acids. In DNA form, the CDR3 reads TGCAGCGTTGGGAACAATGAGCAGTTCCTC. Encoded protein: CSVGNNEQFL.